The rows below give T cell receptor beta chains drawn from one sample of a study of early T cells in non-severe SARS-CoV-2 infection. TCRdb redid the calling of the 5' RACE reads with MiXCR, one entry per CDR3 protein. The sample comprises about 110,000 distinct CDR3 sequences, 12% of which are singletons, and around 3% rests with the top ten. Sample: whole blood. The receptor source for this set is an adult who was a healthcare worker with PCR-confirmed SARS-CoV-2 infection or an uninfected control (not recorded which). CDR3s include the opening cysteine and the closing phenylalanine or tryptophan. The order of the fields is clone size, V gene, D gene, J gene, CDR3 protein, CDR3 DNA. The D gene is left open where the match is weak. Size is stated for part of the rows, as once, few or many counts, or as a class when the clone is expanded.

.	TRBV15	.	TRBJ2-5	CATSRESAASYQETQYF	TGTGCCACCAGCAGAGAATCTGCAGCATCGTACCAAGAGACCCAGTACTTC
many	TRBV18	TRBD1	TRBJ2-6	CASSPTNIQGLSAGANVLTF	TGTGCCAGCTCCCCAACCAATATACAGGGGCTTTCAGCTGGGGCCAACGTCCTGACTTTC
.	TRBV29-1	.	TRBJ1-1	CSVIGQAMGAEAFF	TGCAGCGTTATAGGGCAGGCGATGGGGGCTGAAGCTTTCTTT
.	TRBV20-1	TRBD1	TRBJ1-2	CSVPTGWEYYGYTF	TGCAGTGTCCCGACAGGGTGGGAGTACTATGGCTACACCTTC
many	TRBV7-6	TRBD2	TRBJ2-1	CASSLLAGTSGEQFF	TGTGCCAGCAGCTTACTAGCGGGAACGTCGGGGGAGCAGTTCTTC
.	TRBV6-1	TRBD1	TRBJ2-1	CASSGGGERVYNEQFF	TGTGCCAGCAGTGGAGGGGGCGAGAGGGTTTACAATGAGCAGTTCTTC
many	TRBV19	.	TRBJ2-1	CASSTPGPSGDEQFF	TGTGCCAGTAGTACGCCGGGACCCTCTGGGGATGAGCAGTTCTTC
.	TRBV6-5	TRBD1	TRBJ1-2	CASSYAGLRTGAYGYTF	TGTGCCAGCAGTTACGCGGGGCTTAGGACAGGGGCATATGGCTACACCTTC
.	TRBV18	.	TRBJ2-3	CASSRSDADTQYF	TGTGCCAGCTCACGATCAGACGCAGATACGCAGTATTTT
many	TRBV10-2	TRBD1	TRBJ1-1	CASSDRTGGTEAFF	TGCGCCAGCAGTGACCGGACAGGGGGCACTGAAGCTTTCTTT
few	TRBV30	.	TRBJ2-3	CAWSGASTDTQYF	TGTGCCTGGAGTGGAGCTAGCACAGATACGCAGTATTTT
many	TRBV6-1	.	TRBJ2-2	CASSKNTGELFF	TGTGCCAGCAGTAAAAACACCGGGGAGCTGTTTTTT
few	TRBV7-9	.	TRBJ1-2	CASSLAEKGGGYTF	TGTGCCAGCAGCTTAGCGGAAAAGGGCGGTGGCTACACCTTC
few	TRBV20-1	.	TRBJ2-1	CSAREEGLAYNEQFF	TGCAGTGCTAGAGAAGAGGGGCTGGCCTACAATGAGCAGTTCTTC
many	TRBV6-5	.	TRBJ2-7	CASTSDRSYEQYF	TGTGCCAGCACCTCGGACAGATCCTACGAGCAGTACTTC
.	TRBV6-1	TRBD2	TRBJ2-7	CASSAEREAPLEQYF	TGTGCCAGCAGTGCTGAGCGGGAGGCTCCCTTGGAGCAGTACTTC
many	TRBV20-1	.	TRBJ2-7	CSARDSGRGYEQYF	TGCAGTGCTAGAGATAGTGGCAGGGGCTACGAGCAGTACTTC
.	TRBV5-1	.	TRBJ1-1	CASSSLGGNEVFF	TGCGCCAGCAGCTCTCTGGGGGGGAATGAAGTTTTCTTT
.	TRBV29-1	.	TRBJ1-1	CSVSTANTEAFF	TGCAGCGTCTCGACAGCGAACACTGAAGCTTTCTTT
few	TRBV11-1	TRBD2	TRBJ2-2	CASSFWTSGVTTNTGELFF	TGTGCCAGCAGCTTTTGGACTAGCGGAGTAACCACGAACACCGGGGAGCTGTTTTTT
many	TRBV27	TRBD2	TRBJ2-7	CATSPSGSGYEQYF	TGTGCCACTTCCCCTAGCGGGAGTGGTTACGAGCAGTACTTC
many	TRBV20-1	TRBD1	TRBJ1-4	CSTPGQPNEKLFF	TGCAGTACACCGGGACAGCCTAATGAAAAACTGTTTTTT
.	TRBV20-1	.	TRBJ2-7	CSASQAYPSYEQYF	TGCAGTGCTAGTCAGGCGTATCCATCCTACGAGCAGTACTTC
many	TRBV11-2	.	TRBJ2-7	CASSLDLNRAYEQYF	TGTGCCAGCAGCTTAGATCTAAACAGGGCCTACGAGCAGTACTTC
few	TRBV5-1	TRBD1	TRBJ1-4	CASSLGQGGGKLFF	TGCGCCAGCAGCTTGGGACAGGGAGGAGGAAAACTGTTTTTT
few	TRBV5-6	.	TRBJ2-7	CASSPGPYGYEQYF	TGTGCCAGCAGCCCCGGGCCGTATGGATACGAGCAGTACTTC
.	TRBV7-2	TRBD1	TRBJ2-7	CASRIGTGGRGEQYF	TGTGCCAGCAGAATAGGGACAGGGGGCCGCGGCGAGCAGTACTTC
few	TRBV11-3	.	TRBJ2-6	CASSLGSRTSGANVLTF	TGTGCCAGCAGCTTAGGGAGCAGGACCTCTGGGGCCAACGTCCTGACTTTC
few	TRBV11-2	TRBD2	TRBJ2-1	CASSLGPGLAGWTYNEQFF	TGTGCCAGCAGCTTAGGTCCGGGACTAGCGGGATGGACCTACAATGAGCAGTTCTTC
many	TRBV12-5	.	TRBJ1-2	CASGLVVAGAYANYGYTF	TGTGCTAGTGGTTTGGTAGTCGCGGGGGCGTACGCTAACTATGGCTACACCTTC
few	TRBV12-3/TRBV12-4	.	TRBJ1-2	CASSFGQKSNGYTF	TGTGCCAGCAGTTTCGGACAGAAGTCCAATGGCTACACCTTC
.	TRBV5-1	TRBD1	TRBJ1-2	CASRFPGTGSNYGYTF	TGCGCCAGCAGGTTCCCTGGGACAGGGTCTAACTATGGCTACACCTTC
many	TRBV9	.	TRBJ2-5	CASSVRAQETQYF	TGTGCCAGCAGCGTGAGGGCCCAAGAGACCCAGTACTTC
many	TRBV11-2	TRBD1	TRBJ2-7	CASSSAGGPYEQYF	TGTGCCAGCAGCTCGGCAGGGGGACCCTACGAGCAGTACTTC
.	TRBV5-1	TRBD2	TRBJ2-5	CASSSLGLLPSGETQYF	TGCGCCAGCAGCTCCCTGGGACTACTTCCAAGTGGAGAGACCCAGTACTTC
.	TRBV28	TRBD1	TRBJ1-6	CASSSWGQINSPLHF	TGTGCCAGCAGTTCGTGGGGACAGATTAATTCACCCCTCCACTTT
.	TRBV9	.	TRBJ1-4	CASSVADPGPRGEKLFF	TGTGCCAGCAGCGTAGCCGACCCGGGCCCACGGGGTGAAAAACTGTTTTTT
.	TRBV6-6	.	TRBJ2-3	CASREGGTHTDTQYF	TGTGCCAGCAGGGAGGGTGGCACCCACACAGATACGCAGTATTTT
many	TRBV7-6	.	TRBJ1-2	CASSLGWGLDGYTF	TGTGCCAGCAGCTTAGGGTGGGGGCTCGATGGCTACACCTTC
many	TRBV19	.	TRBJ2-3	CASSLSGVSTDTQYF	TGTGCCAGCTCCCTTAGTGGGGTTAGTACAGATACGCAGTATTTT
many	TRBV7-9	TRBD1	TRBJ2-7	CASSFERGQGSYEQYF	TGTGCCAGCAGCTTTGAACGGGGACAGGGCTCCTACGAGCAGTACTTC
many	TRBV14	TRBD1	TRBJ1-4	CASSQVTGGAEKLFF	TGTGCCAGCAGCCAAGTGACAGGGGGCGCGGAAAAACTGTTTTTT
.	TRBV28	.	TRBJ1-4	CASSTSGATNEKLFF	TGTGCCAGCAGTACATCAGGGGCAACTAATGAAAAACTGTTTTTT
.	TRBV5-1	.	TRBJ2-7	CASSPGGTSSYEQYF	TGCGCCAGCAGCCCAGGAGGGACAAGCTCCTACGAGCAGTACTTC
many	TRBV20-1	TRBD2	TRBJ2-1	CSAPGLAGSSSYNEQFF	TGCAGTGCCCCGGGACTAGCGGGGTCGAGCTCCTACAATGAGCAGTTCTTC
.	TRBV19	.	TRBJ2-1	CASSWGFDEQFF	TGTGCCAGTAGTTGGGGGTTCGATGAGCAGTTCTTC
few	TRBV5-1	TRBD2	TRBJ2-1	CASSGTSGVGEQFF	TGCGCCAGCAGCGGGACTAGCGGCGTTGGTGAGCAGTTCTTC
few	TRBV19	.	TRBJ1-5	CASSKTGDSNQPQHF	TGTGCCAGTAGTAAGACAGGAGATAGCAATCAGCCCCAGCATTTT